The 27 T cell receptor beta chains in this list originate from one sample, sequenced in a study of control samples from healthy donors and cancer patients. Data came from immunoSEQ multiplex PCR; TCRdb stores just in-frame clones and leaves some out. The repertoire holds 130,000 or so clones, with roughly 90% as singletons. Material: blood. These receptors all stem from a young man in good health.

The DNA of the CDR3 is TGCGCCAGCCATAAGGGGTCGATCGAGACCCAGTACTTC. Translation gives CASHKGSIETQYF. This chain connects TRBV5-1 to TRBJ2-5; possible D gene TRBD1, 5 bases. Trimming took off 7 bases at V and 5 bases at J, with 15 bases between the two ends. There are 13 residues in the CDR3. CDR1 is SGHRS, CDR2 YFSETQ, per germline. Filled out from reference TRBV5-1 and TRBJ2-5, the complete variable domain reads KAGVTQTPRYLIKTRGQQVTLSCSPISGHRSVSWYQQTPGQGLQFLFEYFSETQRNKGNFPGRFSGRQFSNSRSEMNVSTLELGDSALYLCASHKGSIETQYFGPGTRLLVL.

The chain links TRBV4-2 to TRBJ1-2, with D hard to call. Germline loops: CDR1 LGHNA, CDR2 YNFKEQ. The V end lost 1 base, the J end lost 3 bases, and 12 bases lay between the germline ends. The CDR3 extends over 15 amino acids. The CDR3 bases are TGTGCCAGCAGCCAAGGTTGGGCAGGAGACTATGGCTACACCTTC. This codes for CASSQGWAGDYGYTF.

V and J are TRBV6-5 and TRBJ2-5; TRBD1 matches at 8 bases. Germline V gene sequence: CDR1 MNHEY, CDR2 SVGAGI. The V and J ends lost 6 bases and 1 base, in that order; junction bases with no gene match: 4. The CDR3 is made up of 14 amino acids. In DNA form, the CDR3 reads TGTGCCAGCAGCCGACAGGGGATCCAAGAGACCCAGTACTTC. Translating gives CASSRQGIQETQYF.

This chain uses TRBV7-9 with TRBJ2-1, with a possible D match to TRBD1 (6 bases). CDR1 SEHNR and CDR2 FQNEAQ come from the germline V gene (reference sequence). The CDR3 totals 15 residues. V was pared by 1 base and J by 3 bases, with 10 bases between. In nucleotides, the CDR3 is TGTGCCAGCAGCTTAGGGACAGCAAGCTACAATGAGCAGTTCTTC. Amino acids: CASSLGTASYNEQFF.

The CDR3 DNA reads TGTGCCAGCAGCCCCTCCTGGGTTAGGCAAACGGACGAGCAGTACTTC. Translated, it gives CASSPSWVRQTDEQYF. This chain uses TRBV27 with TRBJ2-7; D is uncertain. The CDR3 is 16 residues long. Trimming shortened V by 6 bases and J by 5 bases, and 23 bases separated the two germline ends. Per the germline V gene, CDR1 is MNHEY and CDR2 is SMNVEV (reference sequence).

This chain links TRBV4-1 with TRBJ2-7; 9 nucleotides align to TRBD1. Germline CDR1 and CDR2: MGHRA and YSYEKL. There are 16 residues in the CDR3. Losses at the gene ends were 3 bases for V and 6 bases for J; bases not matched to a gene: 12. The CDR3 loop reads CASSQDPGNRGREQYF. The CDR3 DNA is TGCGCCAGCAGCCAGGATCCTGGGAACAGGGGGCGCGAGCAGTACTTC.

The V gene is TRBV5-4, the J gene TRBJ2-7, with 9 bases matching TRBD2. V lost 1 base to trimming and J lost 4 bases; unmatched junction nucleotides: 6. This CDR3 comprises 15 residues. Germline assignment: CDR1 SGHNT and CDR2 YYREEE (reference sequence). CDR3 sequence reads: CASSLNAGGPYEQYF. CDR3 bases: TGTGCCAGCAGCTTGAATGCGGGGGGGCCGTACGAGCAGTACTTC.

This clone has just one count. The chain carries TRBV6-5 and TRBJ1-2; D unresolved. Trimming pared 0 bases from V and 0 bases from J, leaving 11 bases between. Germline V gene lookup returns CDR1 MNHEY and CDR2 SVGAGI. This CDR3 is 16 amino acids long. As DNA, the CDR3 is TGTGCCAGCAGTTACTCGATCGGGTCAGCTAACTATGGCTACACCTTC. Encoded protein: CASSYSIGSANYGYTF.

The gene calls are TRBV30 and TRBJ1-5, with D possibly TRBD1 on 5 matching bases. The germline V gene has CDR1 GTSNPN and CDR2 SVGIG (reference sequence). With 1 base removed from V and 1 base from J, the gap between germline ends came to 11 bases. This CDR3 is built from 15 residues. The CDR3 region is CAWSGQGLSNQPQHF. CDR3 in DNA: TGTGCCTGGAGTGGTCAGGGCCTAAGCAATCAGCCCCAGCATTTT. Variable domain in full (rest from reference TRBV30 and TRBJ1-5): SQTIHQWPATLVQPVGSPLSLECTVEGTSNPNLYWYRQAAGRGLQLLFYSVGIGQISSEVPQNLSASRPQDRQFILSSKKLLLSDSGFYLCAWSGQGLSNQPQHFGDGTRLSIL.

The genes are TRBV19 and TRBJ1-2; 7 bases are shared with TRBD1. CDR1 is LNHDA and CDR2 is SQIVND in the germline V gene (reference sequence). CDR3 length: 14 amino acids. The V and J ends lost 6 bases and 6 bases, in that order; junction bases with no gene match: 10. The CDR3 DNA is TGTGCCAGTAGAAGACAGGGAGTAGCGGATGGCTACACCTTC. Its protein product is CASRRQGVADGYTF.

CDR3 coding DNA: TGTGCCAGCAGCCTACTCCAGGGGTCTGGAAACACCATATATTTT. As protein: CASSLLQGSGNTIYF. The V gene is TRBV2, the J gene TRBJ1-3, with D perhaps matching TRBD1 (6 bases). The germline gives CDR1 SNHLY, CDR2 FYNNEI. V lost 6 bases and J 1 base, leaving 13 bases between the germline ends. The CDR3 covers 15 residues.

The sample holds one count of this clone. The chain carries TRBV7-2 and TRBJ2-7; D is possibly TRBD1 or TRBD2 (5 bases each). Looked up from germline, CDR1 is SGHTA and CDR2 is FQGNSA. The CDR3 sequence is 15 residues long. V was pared by 5 bases and J by 3 bases, with 17 bases between. CDR3 sequence (DNA): TGTGCCAGCAGCGTTCGCCGGGACGGAGTCTACGAGCAGTACTTC. Protein product: CASSVRRDGVYEQYF.

The chain couples TRBV5-6 to TRBJ1-2, with 9 bases fitting TRBD1. The trim removed 5 bases at V and 5 bases at J, leaving 4 bases unmatched. CDR1 and CDR2 (germline): SGHDT, YYEEEE. This CDR3 has 13 residues. As DNA, the CDR3 is TGTGCCAGCAGAGGACAGGGGTGGTATGGCTACACCTTC. Protein: CASRGQGWYGYTF.

The chain carries TRBV18 and TRBJ2-5; D might be TRBD2 (5 bases). The CDR3 is 15 amino acids. Looked up from germline, CDR1 is KGHSH and CDR2 is LQKENI. V shed 3 bases and J shed 5 bases, with 16 bases lying between them. The CDR3 nucleotides read TGTGCCAGCTCACCTTTGGCTAGCCTGTGGGAGACCCAGTACTTC. Its protein is CASSPLASLWETQYF.

This clone was seen just once. The chain joins TRBV6-5 to TRBJ1-6, with D tentatively TRBD1 (6 bases). Germline assignment: CDR1 MNHEY and CDR2 SVGAGI. The CDR3 covers 14 residues. Trimming took off 2 bases at V and 9 bases at J, with 11 bases between the two ends. The CDR3 loop is CASSYGGPSSPLHF. The CDR3 bases are TGTGCCAGCAGTTACGGGGGGCCGAGTTCACCCCTCCACTTT.

Written as DNA, the CDR3 is TGTGCCAGCAGTGCTGAACCCGGGGAGACCCAGTACTTC. This codes for CASSAEPGETQYF. The chain recombines TRBV12-3 or TRBV12-4 with TRBJ2-5, with no clear D. This CDR3 is built from 13 residues. V was pared by 5 bases and J by 5 bases, with 12 bases between.

This clone was seen once. The chain links TRBV6-5 to TRBJ2-7; TRBD1 agrees at 7 bases. Germline assignment: CDR1 MNHEY and CDR2 SVGAGI. This CDR3 comprises 11 residues. Trimming took 8 bases from V and 4 from J; bases not matched to a gene: 2. The CDR3 DNA is TGTGCCAGCCAGACAGGGTACGAGCAGTACTTC. It encodes CASQTGYEQYF.

The gene calls are TRBV5-1 and TRBJ1-1, with a tentative D call TRBD1 (6 bases). Germline V lookup: CDR1 SGHRS, CDR2 YFSETQ. V lost 8 bases and J 3 bases, leaving 17 bases between the germline ends. The CDR3 is made up of 14 amino acids. This CDR3 is CASKRGYTDTEAFF. In nucleotides, the CDR3 is TGCGCCAGTAAAAGGGGGTATACGGACACTGAAGCTTTCTTT.

To note about this clone: At one of its ends the junction is not consistent with the germline gene, which may arise from a read error. This rearrangement joins TRBV10-3 to TRBJ2-7, with a weak D call TRBD1 (6 bases). Germline-derived CDR1 and CDR2 are ENHRY and SYGVKD. CDR3 length: 13 residues. CDR3 sequence reads: CAINEQGKYEQYF. As DNA, the CDR3 is TGTGCCATCAATGAGCAGGGGAAATACGAGCAGTACTTC.

The chain employs TRBV6-6 and TRBJ2-5, with TRBD1 as a possible D gene (7 bases). Germline lookup yields CDR1 MNHNY and CDR2 SVGAGI (reference sequence). The CDR3 covers 13 residues. The germline V and J ends were trimmed by 6 bases and 5 bases, with 13 bases remaining between them. CDR3: CASSRAGGETQYF. Here the CDR3 DNA reads TGTGCCAGCAGCCGAGCAGGGGGGGAGACCCAGTACTTC.

The chain is built from TRBV6-1 and TRBJ1-1; D not resolved. V dropped 1 base and J dropped 3 bases, with 6 bases sitting between them. The germline gives CDR1 MNHNS, CDR2 SASEGT. This CDR3 comprises 13 residues. The CDR3 here is CASSEVRDTEAFF. The DNA of the CDR3 is TGTGCCAGCAGTGAAGTCCGGGACACTGAAGCTTTCTTT.

CDR3 loop: CASSLGSGTYGYTF. The DNA for the CDR3 is TGCGCCAGCAGCCTGGGGTCGGGGACCTATGGCTACACCTTC. V usage is TRBV5-1 and J usage is TRBJ1-2; a possible D gene is TRBD1 (5 bases). The CDR3 covers 14 residues. The V gene lost 4 bases and the J gene lost 4 bases, with 14 bases spanning the gap. CDR1 and CDR2 from the germline V gene are SGHRS and YFSETQ. The entire variable domain, with the rest obtained from reference TRBV5-1 and TRBJ1-2, is as follows: KAGVTQTPRYLIKTRGQQVTLSCSPISGHRSVSWYQQTPGQGLQFLFEYFSETQRNKGNFPGRFSGRQFSNSRSEMNVSTLELGDSALYLCASSLGSGTYGYTFGSGTRLTVV.

This clone was observed a single time. The chain uses TRBV10-3 and TRBJ2-1, with D maybe TRBD1 (6 bases). V was clipped by 6 bases and J by 5 bases, with 20 bases between them. CDR3 size: 16 residues. Germline V lookup: CDR1 ENHRY, CDR2 SYGVKD. The CDR3 nucleotides read TGTGCCATCAGCCTAGCCCGGGACACATTCAACAATGAGCAGTTCTTC. Encoded protein: CAISLARDTFNNEQFF.

The genes are TRBV18 and TRBJ2-1; TRBD2 matches 10 bases. Germline CDR1 is KGHSH and CDR2 is LQKENI. After removal of 4 bases from V and 8 bases from J, the junction contained 8 bases not matched to a gene. CDR3 size: 15 residues. CDR3 region: CASSHNSGGEDEQFF. For the CDR3, the DNA is TGTGCCAGCTCACATAACAGCGGGGGGGAGGATGAGCAGTTCTTC.

The chain is built from TRBV9 and TRBJ1-5; D is unresolved. The germline V and J ends were trimmed by 3 bases and 0 bases, with 10 bases remaining between them. The CDR3 spans 15 residues. CDR1 is SGDLS and CDR2 is YYNGEE in the germline V gene. The DNA for the CDR3 is TGTGCCAGCAGCGGAGGAGGTGGTAGCAATCAGCCCCAGCATTTT. Translation: CASSGGGGSNQPQHF.

CDR3 bases: TGTCCCATTCTTTGGACAGGCCACGAGCAGTACTTC. It translates to CPILWTGHEQYF. The rearrangement uses TRBV6-4 and TRBJ2-7; TRBD1 matches 7 bases. CDR1 is MRHNA and CDR2 is SNTAGT in the germline V gene. CDR3 length: 12 amino acids.

This chain joins TRBV18 and TRBJ2-7; TRBD1 aligns across 7 bases. Germline CDR1 is KGHSH and CDR2 is LQKENI. The CDR3 runs to 14 residues. Trimming cost V 4 bases and J 2 bases; bases outside gene matches: 5. The CDR3 DNA reads as TGTGCCAGCTCACAGGACAGGACGACCTACGAGCAGTACTTC. Translated, it gives CASSQDRTTYEQYF.